This is a list of T cell receptor beta chains from one sample in a study of cytotoxic CD8 clonotypes in ibrutinib-treated CLL. The repertoire was sequenced with immunoSEQ multiplex PCR; TCRdb's copy has only in-frame clones and lacks some. The data hold more than 200,000 clones, with just under 80% observed a single time. This specimen was PBMCs, taken after 12 months of ibrutinib treatment. These receptors originate from a human donor with chronic lymphocytic leukemia. Both conserved end residues are part of each CDR3. The D gene is left open where the match is weak. Clone size is stated in some rows and not others, as once, few, many or a class when expanded.

>TRBJ2-3|-|once|TRBV5-3
TGTGCCAGAAGCTTGCCTCTACGTGAGGGCAGAAGGGTGCAAGATACGCAGTATTTT
CARSLPLREGRRVQDTQYF
>TRBJ2-7|-|-|TRBV6-5
TGTGCCAGCAGTTACTCAGACAGATACGAGCAGTACTTC
CASSYSDRYEQYF
>TRBJ2-7|TRBD1|-|TRBV4-1
TGCGCCAGCAGCCGACTTTTGGGACAGGGGGCAAACGAGCAGTACTTC
CASSRLLGQGANEQYF
>TRBJ2-7|-|-|TRBV2
TGTGCCAGCAGTGCCCACACGCCTGGGACCGAGCAGTACTTC
CASSAHTPGTEQYF
>TRBJ1-4|-|once|TRBV28
TGTGCCAGCAGTTTGCCGGCAGGCGGGGAAAAACTGTTTTTT
CASSLPAGGEKLFF
>TRBJ2-7|TRBD1|-|TRBV6-1
TGTGCCAGCAGTGAAGGTTGGGACAGGGGGTACTTC
CASSEGWDRGYF
>TRBJ2-5|-|-|TRBV28
TGTGCCAGCAGTTTCTGGGAGACCCAGTACTTC
CASSFWETQYF
>TRBJ1-1|-|-|TRBV27
TGTGCCAGCAGTGGACTCCCTCGGGGAGGGACTGAAGCTTTCTTT
CASSGLPRGGTEAFF
>TRBJ2-3|TRBD2|-|TRBV2
TGTGCCAGCAGAGGGAGGGAAGGGACAGATACGCAGTATTTT
CASRGREGTDTQYF
>TRBJ2-3|TRBD2|-|TRBV15
TGTGCCACCAGCAGAGATCGCGCTAGCGGACCAGATACGCAGTATTTT
CATSRDRASGPDTQYF
>TRBJ1-1|-|-|TRBV7-9
TGTGCCTGTCAACAGGGAGAGTACACTGAAGCTTTCTTT
CACQQGEYTEAFF
>TRBJ2-5|-|-|TRBV30
TGTGCCTGGATCCGGGACTTCCAAGAGACCCAGTACTTC
CAWIRDFQETQYF
>TRBJ2-7|-|-|TRBV2
TGTGCCAGCAGGGGGGGACAGATGCCCTACGAGCAGTACTTC
CASRGGQMPYEQYF
>TRBJ2-5|-|few|TRBV6-5
TGTGCCAGCAGTTTCTCCGGCAGCACCATCCAAGAGACCCAGTACTTC
CASSFSGSTIQETQYF
>TRBJ1-2|-|-|TRBV6-5
TGTGCCAGCACAACCCGTGAAGGGGACTATGGCCACACCTTC
CASTTREGDYGHTF
>TRBJ1-4|-|-|TRBV12-2
TGTGCAAGTCGCTTAACAGAGGGACAGGGAGACGAAAAACTGTTTTTT
CASRLTEGQGDEKLFF
>TRBJ1-3|-|-|TRBV5-1
TGCGCCAGCAGCTTAACTGGGGGTGGCGGAAACACCATATATTTT
CASSLTGGGGNTIYF
>TRBJ2-1|TRBD1|-|TRBV5-6
TGTGCCAGCAGCCTGGGACAGGGGCAGGGGAAGCAGTTCTTC
CASSLGQGQGKQFF
>TRBJ2-1|-|-|TRBV5-8
TGTGCCAGCAGCTCCCCCGGCAGGGACCTATTCGAGTTCTTC
CASSSPGRDLFEFF
>TRBJ1-3|TRBD1|few|TRBV2
TGTGCCAGCAGTGCAGGGGGCTCTGGAAACACCATATATTTT
CASSAGGSGNTIYF